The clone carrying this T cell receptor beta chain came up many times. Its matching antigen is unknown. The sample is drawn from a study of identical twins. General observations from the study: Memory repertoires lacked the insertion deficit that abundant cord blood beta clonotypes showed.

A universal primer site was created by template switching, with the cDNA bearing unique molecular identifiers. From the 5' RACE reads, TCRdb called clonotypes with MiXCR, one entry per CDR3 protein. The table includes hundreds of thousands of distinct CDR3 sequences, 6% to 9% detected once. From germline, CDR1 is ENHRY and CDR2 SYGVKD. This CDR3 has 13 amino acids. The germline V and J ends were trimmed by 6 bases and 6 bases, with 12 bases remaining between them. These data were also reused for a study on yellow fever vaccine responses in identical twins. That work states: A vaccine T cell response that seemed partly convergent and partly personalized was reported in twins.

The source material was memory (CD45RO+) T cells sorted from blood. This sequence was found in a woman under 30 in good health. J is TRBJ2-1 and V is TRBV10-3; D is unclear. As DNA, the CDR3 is TGTGCCATCAGAGGTTCTGTAGCCAATGAGCAGTTCTTC. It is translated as CAIRGSVANEQFF.